The TCR beta chain under discussion was sequenced for a study of beta chain features in type 1 diabetes. Broader study findings: Within each of all four CD4+ subsets, Type 1 diabetes patients had TCRB CDR3s that were moderately but significantly shorter. Lower insertion and higher deletion counts appeared at VDJ junctions in type 1 diabetes patients. TCRB rearrangement may or may not be influenced by HLA type; here this remained unresolved.

This clone was counted between two and nine times. The antigen is undetermined. V shed 5 bases and J shed 10 bases, with 18 bases lying between them. Germline assignment: CDR1 KGHSH and CDR2 LQKENI. The CDR3 covers 15 residues. Investigators reverse transcribed all isolated RNA, so they sequenced expressed TCRB transcripts. The study sequenced naive, central memory and regulatory T cell samples to an average of about 3.9 million reads. Only in-frame clones appear in the TCRdb table, and some are missing; sequencing was by immunoSEQ multiplex PCR. This sample carries 600,000 or so clones, around 12% of them seen once, and the ten largest clones take around 0.12%.

This chain links TRBV18 with TRBJ1-6; D not resolved. This receptor was identified in a man aged 30 to 45 with type 1 diabetes. Specimen: naive CD4+ T cells from blood. The CDR3 nucleotides read TGTGCCAGCTCATCTGGTACTTCACCTGGGTCACCCCTCCACTTT. Translating it yields CASSSGTSPGSPLHF.